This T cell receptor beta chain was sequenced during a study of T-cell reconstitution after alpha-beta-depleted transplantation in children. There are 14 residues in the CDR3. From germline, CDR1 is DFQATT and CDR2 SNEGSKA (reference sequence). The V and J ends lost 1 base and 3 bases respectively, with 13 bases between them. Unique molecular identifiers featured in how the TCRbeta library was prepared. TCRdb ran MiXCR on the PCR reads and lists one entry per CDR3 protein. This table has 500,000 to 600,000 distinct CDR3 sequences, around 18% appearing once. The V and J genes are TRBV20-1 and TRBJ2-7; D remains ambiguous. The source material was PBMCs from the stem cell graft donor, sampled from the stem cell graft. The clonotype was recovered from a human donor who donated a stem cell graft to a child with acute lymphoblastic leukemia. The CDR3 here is CSARAHTPDYEQYF. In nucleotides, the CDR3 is TGCAGTGCTAGAGCGCACACCCCGGACTACGAGCAGTACTTC.